The T cell receptor (beta chain) under discussion was sequenced for a study of blood T cell repertoires in COVID-19. At the level of the study: The United States, Italy and Spain were the sources of the acute and convalescent COVID-19 samples. Sample material is recorded as cDNA or gDNA derived from T cells, B-cell-depleted T cells, or PBMCs.

V trimming: 0 bases; J trimming: 10 bases; junction bases outside the gene matches: 18. This CDR3 is 18 amino acids long. Germline CDR1 is SGDLS and CDR2 is YYNGEE. As processed by the authors: Reference gene primer amplification gave nucleated cell count estimates. Method: immunoSEQ multiplex PCR; TCRdb's copy keeps in-frame clones and lacks some. V and J calls and clone size are as listed in that table; D and trimming were resolved from the DNA. The sample has over 25,000 clones, about 80% seen once. The chain employs TRBV9 and TRBJ2-1; 8 bases match TRBD2. The sequence was obtained from a man between 70 and 80 years old with active COVID-19. Source material: peripheral blood. The DNA of the CDR3 is TGTGCCAGCAGCGTAGATGAGGGGGGGACTAGTACCCCCCGGGAGCAGTTCTTC. Encoded protein: CASSVDEGGTSTPREQFF.